This T cell receptor (beta chain) comes out of a study of shared clonotypes between healthy human individuals. Study-wide results and limits: In contrast to clonotypes shared by all four donors, non-shared clonotypes had lower generation probabilities.

TCRdb keeps only in-frame clones here, not all; method: immunoSEQ multiplex PCR. The sample lists millions of clones, roughly 95% occurring once. Regarding this clone: As yet, its antigen is unknown.

Germline CDR1 and CDR2: KGHSH and LQKENI. V was clipped by 6 bases and J by 0 bases; unmatched bases: 9. The CDR3 consists of 17 residues. The V call is TRBV18, the J call TRBJ1-3; the match to TRBD1 covers 9 bases. This clonotype was sampled from a man aged 18 to 30 in good health. Source material: naive CD4+ T cells sorted from blood. The subset was: CD45RA+ positively selected. This CDR3 reads CASSPWDRDLSGNTIYF. CDR3 nucleotide sequence: TGTGCCAGCTCCCCTTGGGACAGGGACCTCTCTGGAAACACCATATATTTT.